This T cell receptor (beta chain) was recovered during a study of response to subunit inactivated influenza vaccine (dated 2018 in TCRdb). About the study as a whole: The study used deep quantitative T cell receptor repertoire profiling to track responses to a trivalent subunit inactivated influenza vaccine.

Summary of the overall study and its limitations: The authors suggested that each seasonal influenza vaccination may recruit only a limited number of new T cells.

CDR1 and CDR2 are read off the germline V gene as LGHNA and YNFKEQ. The CDR3 sequence holds 12 residues, the cysteine and phenylalanine included. Of all the DNA, just the CDR3 is kept, 36 bases in frame from base 1. The junction carries 7 bases between V and J, which are trimmed by 2 bases and 8 bases respectively. Library prep was done by RT-PCR. The sample was run on an Illumina HiSeq 2500. TCRdb trimmed public reads at Q25 via fastp, called clones via MiXCR and kept in-frame beta chains. Rows are unified per CDR3 protein, each entry keeping the most common DNA and genes. This sample lists hundreds of thousands of distinct CDR3 sequences; about 15% were detected once. Of the sample, around 10% falls within the top ten clones. This clonotype was counted at least ten times. Its target antigen remains unknown. No base qualities exist here, and no much larger clone lies one base off it.

Sequencing used PBMCs from blood, obtained roughly 13 days after vaccination. The source of this sequence is a man aged 45-60 years who received an inactivated influenza vaccine. Donor details come from another sample of the same person, matched by shared clones. The chain was built from TRBV4-2 and TRBJ2-1; the D gene identity is not certain. The bases are TGTGCCAGCAGCCAAATAAGGGATGAGCAGTTCTTC. Its translation is CASSQIRDEQFF.